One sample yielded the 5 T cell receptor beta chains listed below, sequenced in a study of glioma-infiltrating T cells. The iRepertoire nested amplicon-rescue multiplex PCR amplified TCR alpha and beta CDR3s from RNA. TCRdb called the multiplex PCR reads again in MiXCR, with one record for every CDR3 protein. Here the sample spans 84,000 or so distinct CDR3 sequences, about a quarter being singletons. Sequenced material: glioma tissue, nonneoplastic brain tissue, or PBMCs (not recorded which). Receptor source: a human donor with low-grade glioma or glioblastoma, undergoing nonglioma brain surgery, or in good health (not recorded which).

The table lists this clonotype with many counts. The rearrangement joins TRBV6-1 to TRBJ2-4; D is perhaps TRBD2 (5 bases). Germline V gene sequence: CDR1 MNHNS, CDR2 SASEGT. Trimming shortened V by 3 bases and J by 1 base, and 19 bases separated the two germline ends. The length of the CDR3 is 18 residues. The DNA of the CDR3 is TGTGCCAGCAGTGAGCGACCACCTGGGCGAGGGGCCAAAAACATTCAGTACTTC. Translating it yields CASSERPPGRGAKNIQYF.

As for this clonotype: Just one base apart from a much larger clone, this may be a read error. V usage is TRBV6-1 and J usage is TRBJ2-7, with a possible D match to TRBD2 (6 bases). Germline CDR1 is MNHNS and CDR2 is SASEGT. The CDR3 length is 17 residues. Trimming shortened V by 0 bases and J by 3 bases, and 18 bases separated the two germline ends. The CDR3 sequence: CASSEAFPSASIYEQYF. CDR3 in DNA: TGTGCCAGCAGTGAAGCGTTTCCTAGCGCGAGTATCTACGAGCAGTACTTC.

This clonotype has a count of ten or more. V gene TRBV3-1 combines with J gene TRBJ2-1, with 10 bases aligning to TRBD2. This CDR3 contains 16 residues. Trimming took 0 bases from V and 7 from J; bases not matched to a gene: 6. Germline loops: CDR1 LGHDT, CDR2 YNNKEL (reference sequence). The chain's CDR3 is CASSQEPAGGHNEQFF. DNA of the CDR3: TGTGCCAGCAGCCAAGAGCCAGCGGGGGGGCATAATGAGCAGTTCTTC.

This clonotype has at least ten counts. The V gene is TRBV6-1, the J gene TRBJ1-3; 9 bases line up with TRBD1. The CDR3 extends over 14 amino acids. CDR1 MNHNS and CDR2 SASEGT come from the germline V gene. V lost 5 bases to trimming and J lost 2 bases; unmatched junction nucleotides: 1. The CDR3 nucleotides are TGTGCCAGCAGTAGACAGGGGGCTGGAAACACCATATATTTT. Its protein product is CASSRQGAGNTIYF.

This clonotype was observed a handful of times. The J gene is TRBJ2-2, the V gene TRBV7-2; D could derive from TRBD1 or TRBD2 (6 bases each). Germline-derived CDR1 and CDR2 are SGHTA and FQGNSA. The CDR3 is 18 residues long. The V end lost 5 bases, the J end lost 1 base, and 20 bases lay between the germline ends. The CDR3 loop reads CASSTPLGGTQNTGELFF. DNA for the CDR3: TGTGCCAGCAGCACACCGCTTGGCGGGACACAGAACACCGGGGAGCTGTTTTTT.